The 20 T cell receptor beta chains below all came from one sample that was sequenced in a study of T-cell reconstitution after alpha-beta-depleted transplantation in children. Unique molecular identifiers were built into the TCRbeta library. TCRdb processed the PCR reads anew with MiXCR; each CDR3 protein has one entry. This repertoire shows 750,000 to 950,000 distinct CDR3 sequences, about 15% found once; its top ten account for approximately 4.5%. The sample was PBMCs, mostly from graft donor cells, taken 360 days after TCRalphabeta/CD19-depleted stem cell transplant. These receptors were taken from a male patient between 5 and 17 years old who had a stem cell transplant for acute lymphoblastic leukemia, so the T cells may come from the graft donor.

Only a few counts were recorded for this clonotype. This rearrangement joins TRBV12-3 or TRBV12-4 to TRBJ1-2; D is unclear. V was cut by 4 bases and J by 5 bases, with 11 bases left in between. The CDR3 extends over 13 amino acids. CDR3 protein: CASSSQNVYGYTF. The CDR3 bases are TGTGCCAGCAGTTCCCAGAATGTTTATGGCTACACCTTC.

The rearrangement uses TRBV24-1 and TRBJ2-1, with TRBD2 identical over 8 bases. The V segment lost 1 base and the J segment 6 bases; nucleotides outside the gene matches: 1. There are 14 residues in the CDR3. Germline CDR1 reads KGHDR; CDR2 reads SFDVKD. The CDR3 coding sequence is TGTGCCACCAGTGATTTTCTAGCGGGCAATGAGCAGTTCTTC. Translation gives CATSDFLAGNEQFF.

The chain joins TRBV5-1 to TRBJ2-3; D may be TRBD2 (6 bases). V lost 5 bases and J lost 5, with 9 bases in between. Germline V gives CDR1 SGHRS, CDR2 YFSETQ. CDR3 length: 12 residues. The CDR3 DNA is TGCGCCAGCAGGGGGCGGGGAGATACGCAGTATTTT. This codes for CASRGRGDTQYF.

This clonotype appeared a few times. The chain joins TRBV13 to TRBJ2-1; TRBD1 matches at 7 bases. V lost 6 bases to trimming and J lost 1 base; unmatched junction nucleotides: 9. CDR3 length: 16 amino acids. Germline V lookup: CDR1 PRHDT, CDR2 FYEKMQ (reference sequence). The CDR3 DNA reads as TGTGCCAGCAGACCCCTCCGACAGGGATCCTACAATGAGCAGTTCTTC. Protein sequence: CASRPLRQGSYNEQFF. Supplemented by reference TRBV13 and TRBJ2-1, the full variable domain reads AAGVIQSPRHLIKEKRETATLKCYPIPRHDTVYWYQQGPGQDPQFLISFYEKMQSDKGSIPDRFSAQQFSDYHSELNMSSLELGDSALYFCASRPLRQGSYNEQFFGPGTRLTVL.

The chain couples TRBV4-1 to TRBJ2-7; D gene ambiguous. V lost 1 base, J lost 6 bases, and 13 bases lay in between. This CDR3 spans 14 amino acids. Germline CDR1 reads MGHRA; CDR2 reads YSYEKL. CDR3 region: CASSQAELASEQYF. The CDR3 DNA follows: TGCGCCAGCAGCCAAGCGGAGCTGGCCTCCGAGCAGTACTTC.

This rearrangement joins TRBV7-8 to TRBJ2-2; D might be TRBD1 (6 bases). The CDR3 consists of 15 residues. V lost 5 bases and J 7 bases, leaving 17 bases between the germline ends. In germline, CDR1 is SGHVS, CDR2 FQNEAQ. The CDR3, as DNA: TGTGCCAGCAGCAAACCAACAGGGCCCCTCGGGGAGCTGTTTTTT. Translated, it gives CASSKPTGPLGELFF.

This clonotype was observed a handful of times. The rearrangement joins TRBV7-3 to TRBJ2-2; no definite D call. Trimming shortened V by 4 bases and J by 5 bases, and 17 bases separated the two germline ends. This CDR3 has 16 amino acids. Germline V CDR1 and CDR2: SGHTA, FQGTGA. The CDR3: CASSYSTGLLTGELFF. The CDR3 DNA reads as TGTGCCAGCAGCTACTCGACCGGATTACTGACCGGGGAGCTGTTTTTT.

A few counts support this clonotype. The genes are TRBV5-1 and TRBJ1-1; the match to TRBD1 covers 8 bases. With 2 bases clipped from V and 3 bases from J, the junction kept 9 bases outside the gene matches. The CDR3 runs to 16 residues. The germline CDR1 and CDR2 sequences are SGHRS and YFSETQ. CDR3 region: CASSFRTGFEDTEAFF. The CDR3 DNA follows: TGCGCCAGCAGCTTCCGGACAGGGTTTGAGGACACTGAAGCTTTCTTT. Full variable domain (missing parts from reference TRBV5-1 and TRBJ1-1): KAGVTQTPRYLIKTRGQQVTLSCSPISGHRSVSWYQQTPGQGLQFLFEYFSETQRNKGNFPGRFSGRQFSNSRSEMNVSTLELGDSALYLCASSFRTGFEDTEAFFGQGTRLTVV.

This clonotype was detected only a few times. The chain links TRBV6-5 to TRBJ1-1, with no clear D. V was cut by 0 bases and J by 5 bases, with 13 bases left in between. In germline, CDR1 is MNHEY, CDR2 SVGAGI. The CDR3 extends over 15 amino acids. As DNA, the CDR3 is TGTGCCAGCAGTTACTCGGTATCAGGAGGGACTGAAGCTTTCTTT. It is translated as CASSYSVSGGTEAFF.

V and J are TRBV5-1 and TRBJ2-7; tentatively, D is TRBD2 (6 bases). V was clipped by 4 bases and J by 4 bases, with 24 bases between them. Germline lookup yields CDR1 SGHRS and CDR2 YFSETQ. The CDR3 is made up of 17 amino acids. CDR3 residues: CASSPVFARRDRYEQYF. The CDR3 nucleotides read TGCGCCAGCAGCCCGGTTTTCGCGCGGAGGGACCGGTACGAGCAGTACTTC. Based on the CDR3 plus reference TRBV5-1 and TRBJ2-7, the full variable domain is KAGVTQTPRYLIKTRGQQVTLSCSPISGHRSVSWYQQTPGQGLQFLFEYFSETQRNKGNFPGRFSGRQFSNSRSEMNVSTLELGDSALYLCASSPVFARRDRYEQYFGPGTRLTVT.

This clonotype was seen a few times. The V and J genes are TRBV24-1 and TRBJ2-7; TRBD2 might be the D (5 bases). Germline CDR1 and CDR2: KGHDR and SFDVKD. The V end lost 0 bases, the J end lost 0 bases, and 11 bases lay between the germline ends. The CDR3 covers 16 residues. Here the CDR3 DNA reads TGTGCCACCAGTGATTTGAGAGGGTGGGACTCCTACGAGCAGTACTTC. Protein product: CATSDLRGWDSYEQYF.

This clonotype was counted a few times. The CDR3: CSAETGPFYEQYF. CDR3 nucleotides: TGCAGTGCCGAGACAGGGCCCTTCTACGAGCAGTACTTC. This chain connects TRBV20-1 to TRBJ2-7; 7 bases are a match to TRBD1. CDR3 length: 13 amino acids. V shed 6 bases and J 3 bases; nucleotides not matched to a gene: 8. Germline CDR1 is DFQATT and CDR2 is SNEGSKA (reference sequence).

The J gene is TRBJ2-7, the V gene TRBV4-1, with TRBD2 as a possible D gene (6 bases). Germline values: CDR1 MGHRA, CDR2 YSYEKL. The CDR3 extends over 16 amino acids. V lost 4 bases, J lost 4 bases, and 20 bases lay in between. CDR3 residues: CASSPIRLVAAYEQYF. CDR3 nucleotides: TGCGCCAGCAGCCCAATTAGACTAGTAGCGGCTTACGAGCAGTACTTC.

This clonotype appeared a few times. The chain is built from TRBV7-8 and TRBJ2-3; 8 bases map to TRBD2. The junction had 4 bases not matched to a gene; V was cut back by 3 bases and J by 11 bases. This CDR3 has 12 residues. Germline V gene sequence: CDR1 SGHVS, CDR2 FQNEAQ. CDR3 sequence reads: CASSFARGGQYF. The CDR3 region has the DNA TGTGCCAGCAGCTTTGCCCGGGGGGGGCAGTATTTT.

V is TRBV25-1 and J is TRBJ2-1; 7 bases match TRBD1. After removal of 4 bases from V and 3 bases from J, the junction contained 12 bases not matched to a gene. The length of the CDR3 is 17 residues. Germline V gives CDR1 MGHDK, CDR2 SYGVNS. The CDR3 sequence: CASSAPRQGPIYNEQFF. Here the CDR3 DNA reads TGTGCCAGCAGTGCCCCCCGACAGGGCCCAATCTACAATGAGCAGTTCTTC.

This clonotype was counted many times. The J gene is TRBJ2-1, the V gene TRBV18; D is unclear. V was clipped by 3 bases and J by 9 bases, with 9 bases between them. CDR1 and CDR2 from the germline V gene are KGHSH and LQKENI. The CDR3 runs 12 residues. The CDR3 here is CASSPERGEQFF. In DNA, the CDR3 is TGTGCCAGCTCACCGGAACGAGGTGAGCAGTTCTTC.

This chain links TRBV7-9 with TRBJ1-1; 8 positions match TRBD1. This CDR3 has 14 amino acids. Germline CDR1 SEHNR, CDR2 FQNEAQ (reference sequence). The V and J ends lost 7 bases and 7 bases, in that order; junction bases with no gene match: 11. The DNA for the CDR3 is TGTGCCAGCACCCGGACTGGACAGGGTAATGAAGCTTTCTTT. Its protein product is CASTRTGQGNEAFF.

This rearrangement joins TRBV7-6 to TRBJ2-2; possibly TRBD1 or TRBD2 for D (5 bases each). V gave up 0 bases and J gave up 3 bases, with 8 bases separating them. The germline CDR1 and CDR2 sequences are SGHVS and FNYEAQ. This CDR3 is built from 15 residues. CDR3 sequence (DNA): TGTGCCAGCAGCTTAGCGGGGGTCGACACCGGGGAGCTGTTTTTT. It specifies CASSLAGVDTGELFF. The full variable domain, rest sourced from reference TRBV7-6 and TRBJ2-2, is GAGVSQSPRYKVTKRGQDVALRCDPISGHVSLYWYRQALGQGPEFLTYFNYEAQQDKSGLPNDRFSAERPEGSISTLTIQRTEQRDSAMYRCASSLAGVDTGELFFGEGSRLTVL.

There are many counts of this clonotype. This sequence joins TRBV13 and TRBJ2-7, with 12 bases fitting TRBD2. CDR1 and CDR2 (germline): PRHDT, FYEKMQ (reference sequence). Losses at the gene ends were 5 bases for V and 7 bases for J; bases not matched to a gene: 9. CDR3 size: 15 residues. CDR3 region: CASSAGLAGRGEQYF. CDR3 DNA sequence: TGTGCCAGCAGCGCCGGACTAGCGGGGAGAGGGGAGCAGTACTTC. The whole variable domain, filled in from reference TRBV13 and TRBJ2-7, reads AAGVIQSPRHLIKEKRETATLKCYPIPRHDTVYWYQQGPGQDPQFLISFYEKMQSDKGSIPDRFSAQQFSDYHSELNMSSLELGDSALYFCASSAGLAGRGEQYFGPGTRLTVT.

The chain combines TRBV12-3 or TRBV12-4 with TRBJ2-1, with a tentative D call TRBD1 (5 bases). Trimming removed 5 bases from V and 10 bases from J, with 9 bases in between. The CDR3 runs to 11 residues. The DNA of the CDR3 is TGTGCCAGCAGTAGGACACTCGAGCAGTTCTTC. As protein: CASSRTLEQFF.